One and the same sample provided the 21 T cell receptor beta chains below, sequenced in a study of identical twins listed by TCRdb under 2016. The library was generated by 5' RACE. The listed sequencing device is Illumina HiSeq 2000. TCRdb handled the public reads itself, with Q25 trimming in fastp and clone calling in MiXCR, and kept productive beta chains. Each entry is one CDR3 protein sequence, shown with its most common DNA and genes. This sample lists about 520,000 distinct CDR3 sequences; 22% were detected once. The ten largest clones capture 0.91% of the sample. The data were also submitted as part of a second study, on T cells expressing NK-cell markers.

The sample comprised CD4+ T cells sorted from blood. The source is a woman between 18 and 29 years old in good health.

The chain employs TRBV2 and TRBJ2-1, with 9 bases identical to TRBD2. This CDR3 has 14 amino acids. With 8 bases clipped from V and 7 bases from J, the junction kept 9 bases outside the gene matches. Per germline, CDR1 SNHLY and CDR2 FYNNEI. CDR3: CASPIASGTNEQFF. The CDR3 DNA follows: TGTGCCAGCCCGATCGCTAGCGGGACTAATGAGCAGTTCTTC.

The rearrangement joins TRBV30 to TRBJ1-2, with 10 bases fitting TRBD1. CDR3 length: 12 amino acids. CDR1 is GTSNPN, CDR2 SVGIG, per germline (reference sequence). V was pared by 8 bases and J by 4 bases, with 4 bases of the junction left unmatched. Here the CDR3 reads CARGTGAYGYTF. CDR3 DNA: TGTGCCAGAGGGACAGGGGCCTATGGCTACACCTTC.

There are a few counts of this clonotype. The J gene is TRBJ2-2, the V gene TRBV15; D is uncertain. There are 11 residues in the CDR3. Per the germline V gene, CDR1 is LNHNV and CDR2 is YYDKDF (reference sequence). V lost 5 bases and J 5 bases, leaving 3 bases between the germline ends. The CDR3 protein is CATSGTGELFF. The CDR3 bases are TGTGCCACCAGCGGGACCGGGGAGCTGTTTTTT.

The chain joins TRBV29-1 to TRBJ1-2; D unclear. Trimming took 6 bases from V and 7 from J, leaving 15 bases between them. Germline assignment: CDR1 SQVTM and CDR2 ANQGSEA. This CDR3 is built from 12 residues. The CDR3 region is CSVSPKGTGYTF. The CDR3, as DNA: TGCAGCGTGTCTCCTAAGGGCACTGGCTACACCTTC.

The gene calls are TRBV29-1 and TRBJ2-3; unclear D gene. The CDR3 covers 14 residues. From germline, CDR1 is SQVTM and CDR2 ANQGSEA. Trimming shortened V by 5 bases and J by 0 bases, and 12 bases separated the two germline ends. CDR3 residues: CSVSHTTSTDTQYF. The CDR3 bases are TGCAGCGTTAGCCACACGACTAGCACAGATACGCAGTATTTT.

This clonotype was observed a few times. The chain has TRBV20-1 and TRBJ2-5; D ambiguous. V was clipped by 1 base and J by 2 bases, with 14 bases between them. CDR1 DFQATT and CDR2 SNEGSKA come from the germline V gene (reference sequence). This CDR3 spans 15 amino acids. Written as DNA, the CDR3 is TGCAGTGCTAGAGCACAGTGGTGGGAACAAGAGACCCAGTACTTC. As protein: CSARAQWWEQETQYF.

The chain's CDR3 is CSVTAMNTEAFF. The CDR3 nucleotides are TGCAGCGTTACCGCGATGAACACTGAAGCTTTCTTT. The chain combines TRBV29-1 with TRBJ1-1, with D hard to call. CDR1 is SQVTM and CDR2 is ANQGSEA in the germline V gene. CDR3 length equals 12 residues. The V end was cut by 5 bases, the J end by 0 bases, with 7 bases between.

DNA for the CDR3: TGTGCCAGCAGCTTAGTTGGGGCTTTGGGAGAGACCCAGTACTTC. This translates into CASSLVGALGETQYF. The chain couples TRBV7-7 to TRBJ2-5, with D possibly TRBD1 on 5 matching bases. Germline lookup yields CDR1 SSHAT and CDR2 FNYEAQ (reference sequence). The CDR3 is 15 amino acids. V gave up 1 base and J gave up 4 bases, with 13 bases separating them.

This chain links TRBV4-3 with TRBJ1-4; D not resolved. V lost 3 bases, J lost 0 bases, and 8 bases lay in between. Germline V CDR1 and CDR2: LGHNA, YSLEER. This CDR3 region has 15 residues. The chain's CDR3 is CASSHRVTTNEKLFF. CDR3 coding DNA: TGCGCCAGCAGCCATAGAGTGACAACTAATGAAAAACTGTTTTTT.

This clonotype was picked up a small number of times. This chain connects TRBV18 to TRBJ1-2; the match to TRBD1 covers 9 bases. Germline V lookup: CDR1 KGHSH, CDR2 LQKENI. V was pared by 3 bases and J by 8 bases, with 10 bases of the junction left unmatched. The CDR3 is 15 amino acids. CDR3 sequence (DNA): TGTGCCAGCTCACCGACGGGACAGGGCATGAGGGGCTACACCTTC. Translation gives CASSPTGQGMRGYTF. Full variable domain (rest looked up from reference TRBV18 and TRBJ1-2): NAGVMQNPRHLVRRRGQEARLRCSPMKGHSHVYWYRQLPEEGLKFMVYLQKENIIDESGMPKERFSAEFPKEGPSILRIQQVVRGDSAAYFCASSPTGQGMRGYTFGSGTRLTVV.

The chain links TRBV7-8 to TRBJ2-5; 13 positions agree with TRBD2. The J segment lost 5 bases and the V segment lost 7 bases, leaving 10 bases of the junction unmatched. The CDR3 runs 16 residues. Germline CDR1 reads SGHVS; CDR2 reads FQNEAQ. The CDR3 spells CASTQRTSGRRETQYF. As DNA, the CDR3 is TGTGCCAGCACCCAAAGGACTAGCGGGAGAAGGGAGACCCAGTACTTC. The full variable domain, rest sourced from reference TRBV7-8 and TRBJ2-5, is GAGVSQSPRYKVAKRGQDVALRCDPISGHVSLFWYQQALGQGPEFLTYFQNEAQLDKSGLPSDRFFAERPEGSVSTLKIQRTQQEDSAVYLCASTQRTSGRRETQYFGPGTRLLVL.

This clonotype has more than one count but fewer than ten. The chain links TRBV6-2 or TRBV6-3 to TRBJ2-7; no clear D gene. Looked up from germline, CDR1 is MNHEY and CDR2 is SVGEGT. V was trimmed by 8 bases and J by 2 bases, leaving 19 bases between them. The CDR3 contains 15 residues. CDR3 sequence reads: CASGLQSIRPYEQYF. The CDR3 nucleotides are TGTGCCAGCGGCCTCCAGTCCATTCGACCCTACGAGCAGTACTTC.

This clonotype has only a few counts. The V call is TRBV20-1, the J call TRBJ2-3; D is possibly TRBD1 or TRBD2 (6 bases each). The CDR3 is made up of 11 amino acids. Per the germline V gene, CDR1 is DFQATT and CDR2 is SNEGSKA (reference sequence). V lost 1 base and J lost 14, with 13 bases in between. CDR3 nucleotide sequence: TGCAGTGCTAGAGTAGTTGGGGGGCGGTATTTT. Protein product: CSARVVGGRYF.

The chain recombines TRBV30 with TRBJ1-6; the D is unclear. The CDR3 contains 12 residues. Trimming removed 3 bases from V and 7 bases from J, with 7 bases in between. CDR1 is GTSNPN and CDR2 is SVGIG in the germline V gene (reference sequence). Written as DNA, the CDR3 is TGTGCCTGGAGGGGAGCCAATTCACCCCTCCACTTT. Translating it yields CAWRGANSPLHF.

The V gene is TRBV15, the J gene TRBJ2-1, with D tentatively TRBD2 (7 bases). Germline CDR1 and CDR2: LNHNV and YYDKDF (reference sequence). The CDR3 length is 15 residues. Trimming shortened V by 4 bases and J by 5 bases, and 15 bases separated the two germline ends. CDR3 amino acids: CATSITRGLDNEQFF. CDR3 in DNA: TGTGCCACCAGCATCACGCGGGGGCTTGACAATGAGCAGTTCTTC.

This clonotype was detected a few times. V usage is TRBV20-1 and J usage is TRBJ2-5; maybe TRBD2 (6 bases). Germline values: CDR1 DFQATT, CDR2 SNEGSKA (reference sequence). With 5 bases removed from V and 4 bases from J, the gap between germline ends came to 20 bases. The CDR3 runs to 15 residues. CDR3 residues: CSAPWKGGPGETQYF. The CDR3 DNA is TGCAGTGCTCCGTGGAAAGGAGGGCCCGGAGAGACCCAGTACTTC.

This chain links TRBV5-1 with TRBJ2-5, with 7 bases that match TRBD1. The CDR3 contains 14 residues. The V gene end was trimmed by 7 bases and the J gene end by 3 bases; junction bases not matched to a gene: 9. CDR1 is SGHRS and CDR2 is YFSETQ in the germline V gene. DNA of the CDR3: TGCGCCAGCCGATCCGGGACAGATAAAGAGACCCAGTACTTC. This sequence encodes CASRSGTDKETQYF.

This clonotype was counted many times. The gene calls are TRBV6-5 and TRBJ2-3; 8 bases align to TRBD1. The CDR3 is 17 amino acids. Germline V gene lookup returns CDR1 MNHEY and CDR2 SVGAGI. V trimming: 8 bases; J trimming: 5 bases; junction bases outside the gene matches: 18. The CDR3 DNA follows: TGTGCCAGCGGTAACAGGGGGAAAGGCCACGCTGAAGATACGCAGTATTTT. Amino acid sequence: CASGNRGKGHAEDTQYF.

This chain connects TRBV20-1 to TRBJ1-1; D ambiguous. The CDR3 runs to 15 residues. Germline CDR1 is DFQATT and CDR2 is SNEGSKA (reference sequence). With 5 bases removed from V and 0 bases from J, the gap between germline ends came to 16 bases. The CDR3 loop is CSALRVGRMNTEAFF. CDR3 DNA: TGCAGTGCTCTACGAGTCGGTCGCATGAACACTGAAGCTTTCTTT.

J is TRBJ2-1 and V is TRBV20-1, with D tentatively TRBD1 or TRBD2 (7 bases each). Germline CDR1 DFQATT, CDR2 SNEGSKA (reference sequence). The CDR3 has 14 residues. The V gene lost 6 bases and the J gene lost 7 bases, with 19 bases spanning the gap. The CDR3 loop is CSAQGTIPQNEQFF. The CDR3 nucleotides read TGCAGTGCACAGGGGACTATTCCACAAAATGAGCAGTTCTTC.

The chain couples TRBV11-1 to TRBJ2-7; 8 bases map to TRBD2. CDR1 and CDR2 from the germline V gene are SGHAT and FQDESV (reference sequence). CDR3 length: 18 residues. Trimming took 5 bases from V and 2 from J; bases not matched to a gene: 17. DNA of the CDR3: TGTGCCAGCAGCCCACCGAGGAGCGGGAGATCTCTACCCTACGAGCAGTACTTC. It codes for CASSPPRSGRSLPYEQYF.